The rows below give T cell receptor beta chains drawn from one sample of a study of cytomegalovirus exposure and HLA in healthy donors. Libraries were prepared by immunoSEQ multiplex PCR; TCRdb keeps only in-frame clonotypes and omits some of them. There are around 150,000 clones in the sample; 82% occur only once, and about 10% lies in the top ten. The material sequenced was PBMCs. The receptors derive from a man over 45 in good health and CMV-seropositive. Both conserved end residues are part of each CDR3. The order of the fields is V gene, clone size, J gene, D gene, CDR3 protein, CDR3 DNA. D genes are given only for firm matches. The size of a clone is reported for some rows only, either as once, few or many, or as a class for expanded clones.

V: TRBV7-7
size: NA
J: TRBJ1-5
D: NA
CDR3: CASSPREGQPQHF
DNA: TGTGCTAGCAGCCCGAGGGAGGGCCAGCCCCAGCATTTT

V: TRBV5-1
size: NA
J: TRBJ2-6
D: TRBD1
CDR3: CASSGQVFGFSGANVLTF
DNA: TGCGCCAGCAGCGGACAGGTGTTTGGGTTTTCTGGGGCCAACGTCCTGACTTTC

V: TRBV27
size: once
J: TRBJ1-2
D: TRBD1
CDR3: CASSWTGQNYGYTF
DNA: TGTGCCAGCAGTTGGACAGGGCAAAACTATGGCTACACCTTC

V: TRBV28
size: NA
J: TRBJ2-7
D: TRBD1
CDR3: CASSLPLGQGDHEQYF
DNA: TGTGCCAGCAGTTTACCCCTTGGACAGGGGGATCACGAGCAGTACTTC

V: TRBV29-1
size: NA
J: TRBJ1-2
D: NA
CDR3: CSASPGDYYGYTF
DNA: TGCAGCGCCTCGCCTGGGGACTACTATGGCTACACCTTC

V: TRBV7-2
size: NA
J: TRBJ2-1
D: NA
CDR3: CASSLWTAPGNEQFF
DNA: TGTGCCAGCAGCTTGTGGACAGCCCCGGGGAATGAGCAGTTCTTC

V: TRBV7-3
size: NA
J: TRBJ1-1
D: NA
CDR3: CASSLKGEGNTEAFF
DNA: TGTGCCAGCAGCTTAAAAGGGGAGGGGAACACTGAAGCTTTCTTT

V: TRBV5-4
size: NA
J: TRBJ2-3
D: TRBD2
CDR3: CASSSSGGVDTQYF
DNA: TGTGCCAGCAGCTCTAGCGGGGGGGTGGATACGCAGTATTTT

V: TRBV28
size: NA
J: TRBJ2-5
D: NA
CDR3: CASSLFSRGETQYF
DNA: TGTGCCAGCAGTTTATTCAGCAGGGGAGAGACCCAGTACTTC

V: TRBV7-9
size: NA
J: TRBJ2-2
D: TRBD1
CDR3: CASSLVDRAPTGELFF
DNA: TGTGCCAGCAGCTTAGTTGACAGGGCACCCACCGGGGAGCTGTTTTTT

V: TRBV2
size: NA
J: TRBJ2-3
D: TRBD1
CDR3: CASSARQTGTIVADTQYF
DNA: TGTGCCAGCAGTGCCCGGCAGACAGGGACCATCGTCGCAGATACGCAGTATTTT

V: TRBV30
size: NA
J: TRBJ2-7
D: NA
CDR3: CAWSVYPSQGYEQYF
DNA: TGTGCCTGGAGTGTATACCCTTCACAGGGCTACGAGCAGTACTTC

V: TRBV15
size: NA
J: TRBJ2-7
D: TRBD1
CDR3: CATSRTGYEQYF
DNA: TGTGCCACCAGCAGGACAGGGTACGAGCAGTACTTC

V: TRBV6-5
size: NA
J: TRBJ2-7
D: NA
CDR3: CASSYHGYEQYF
DNA: TGTGCCAGCAGTTACCACGGCTACGAGCAGTACTTC

V: TRBV14
size: NA
J: TRBJ1-1
D: NA
CDR3: CASSQSRGNRNRKTEAFF
DNA: TGTGCCAGCAGCCAGTCCAGGGGCAACCGGAATAGGAAGACTGAAGCTTTCTTT

V: TRBV12-1
size: NA
J: TRBJ2-6
D: NA
CDR3: CASSQQGTGANVLTF
DNA: TGTGCCAGCAGTCAACAGGGAACTGGGGCCAACGTCCTGACTTTC

V: TRBV2
size: NA
J: TRBJ1-6
D: TRBD1
CDR3: CASATGGKKDSYNSPLHF
DNA: TGTGCCAGTGCAACAGGGGGCAAAAAGGACTCCTATAATTCACCCCTCCACTTT

V: TRBV29-1
size: NA
J: TRBJ1-2
D: TRBD1
CDR3: CSVDKGGQGQTF
DNA: TGCAGCGTTGATAAAGGGGGACAGGGACAAACCTTC

V: TRBV20-1
size: NA
J: TRBJ2-1
D: NA
CDR3: CSSGSYNEQFF
DNA: TGCAGCAGCGGTTCCTACAATGAGCAGTTCTTC

V: TRBV28
size: NA
J: TRBJ2-7
D: NA
CDR3: CASSRRNSYEQYF
DNA: TGTGCCAGCAGTCGGCGGAACTCCTACGAGCAGTACTTC

V: TRBV4-3
size: few
J: TRBJ1-1
D: NA
CDR3: CASSRGDDEMNTEAFF
DNA: TGCGCCAGCAGCCGGGGGGACGACGAGATGAACACTGAAGCTTTCTTT

V: TRBV14
size: NA
J: TRBJ2-1
D: NA
CDR3: CASSHKTGLYNEQFF
DNA: TGTGCCAGCAGCCACAAGACGGGACTTTACAATGAGCAGTTCTTC

V: TRBV9
size: NA
J: TRBJ2-3
D: NA
CDR3: CASSVEVYPTDTQYF
DNA: TGTGCCAGCAGCGTAGAAGTCTACCCCACAGATACGCAGTATTTT

V: TRBV19
size: once
J: TRBJ2-1
D: NA
CDR3: CASSISTSSYNEQFF
DNA: TGTGCCAGTAGTATATCGACTAGCTCCTACAATGAGCAGTTCTTC

V: TRBV10-3
size: NA
J: TRBJ1-2
D: TRBD1
CDR3: CAISEAGQGPNYGYTF
DNA: TGTGCCATCAGTGAGGCCGGACAGGGCCCTAACTATGGCTACACCTTC

V: TRBV5-4
size: NA
J: TRBJ1-1
D: NA
CDR3: CASSRNRNTEAFF
DNA: TGTGCCAGCAGCCGGAACAGAAACACTGAAGCTTTCTTT

V: TRBV5-6
size: few
J: TRBJ2-7
D: NA
CDR3: CASSPGISSYEQYF
DNA: TGTGCCAGCAGCCCCGGTATATCCTCCTACGAGCAGTACTTC

V: TRBV6-6
size: NA
J: TRBJ1-1
D: NA
CDR3: CASSLQPSSSTEAFF
DNA: TGTGCCAGCAGCCTACAACCCAGTTCTAGCACTGAAGCTTTCTTT

V: TRBV10-2
size: NA
J: TRBJ2-5
D: NA
CDR3: CASSEEGEFQETQYF
DNA: TGCGCCAGCAGTGAGGAGGGAGAGTTCCAAGAGACCCAGTACTTC

V: TRBV6-5
size: once
J: TRBJ2-7
D: TRBD1
CDR3: CASEPGQGNGEQYF
DNA: TGTGCCAGTGAGCCGGGACAGGGGAACGGGGAGCAGTACTTC

V: TRBV7-2
size: NA
J: TRBJ2-2
D: TRBD1
CDR3: CASSPGTGRNGELFF
DNA: TGTGCCAGCAGCCCCGGGACAGGGCGAAACGGGGAGCTGTTTTTT

V: TRBV28
size: NA
J: TRBJ2-5
D: NA
CDR3: CASSLGHIETQYF
DNA: TGTGCCAGCAGTTTAGGGCATATAGAGACCCAGTACTTC

V: TRBV4-3
size: once
J: TRBJ1-1
D: NA
CDR3: CASSQDIGPQNTEAFF
DNA: TGCGCCAGCAGCCAAGATATTGGGCCTCAGAACACTGAAGCTTTCTTT

V: TRBV2
size: NA
J: TRBJ2-2
D: NA
CDR3: CASKRQDNTGELFF
DNA: TGTGCCAGCAAAAGACAGGATAACACCGGGGAGCTGTTTTTT

V: TRBV5-6
size: NA
J: TRBJ1-6
D: NA
CDR3: CASSFGGDGVASPLHF
DNA: TGTGCCAGCAGCTTTGGAGGTGACGGGGTGGCTTCACCCCTCCACTTT